Listed here are 17 T cell receptor beta chains from one sample, sequenced in a study of T cells in localized non-small cell lung cancer. TCRdb's table, derived via immunoSEQ multiplex PCR, lists solely in-frame clones and lacks some. This sample carries about 31,000 clones, 80% to 90% of them seen once, and the ten largest clones take under 13%. The sample here was peripheral blood, taken before any cancer treatment. These receptor sequences come from a woman aged 35-75 years with stage I lung adenocarcinoma.

This sequence joins TRBV19 and TRBJ1-1, with D hard to call. The CDR3 is 13 amino acids. The germline gives CDR1 LNHDA, CDR2 SQIVND (reference sequence). V was shortened by 3 bases and J by 1 base, with 6 bases between the two germline ends. Written as DNA, the CDR3 is TGTGCCAGTAGTATCGGGTGGAACACTGAAGCTTTCTTT. Encoded protein: CASSIGWNTEAFF.

The chain couples TRBV6-1 to TRBJ1-2; a possible D gene is TRBD1 (6 bases). CDR1 and CDR2 (germline): MNHNS, SASEGT. This CDR3 region has 14 residues. V was clipped by 2 bases and J by 11 bases, with 18 bases between them. The CDR3 is CASSENLGAEGYTF. The CDR3 DNA is TGTGCCAGCAGTGAAAATTTGGGGGCCGAGGGGTACACCTTC.

This sequence joins TRBV6-5 and TRBJ2-7, with D hard to call. The germline V gene has CDR1 MNHEY and CDR2 SVGAGI. The CDR3 is 14 amino acids. Trimming stripped 6 bases from V and 3 bases from J, with 15 bases between. Written as DNA, the CDR3 is TGTGCCAGCAGCCCTGACGTGGTGAGCTACGAGCAGTACTTC. It is translated as CASSPDVVSYEQYF.

This chain uses TRBV28 with TRBJ2-3; 8 bases fit TRBD2. The CDR3 covers 15 residues. V shed 6 bases and J 2 bases; nucleotides not matched to a gene: 7. Germline V gene lookup returns CDR1 MDHEN and CDR2 SYDVKM. This chain's CDR3 is CASSSPGGATDTQYF. CDR3 in DNA: TGTGCCAGCAGCTCCCCCGGGGGGGCCACAGATACGCAGTATTTT.

The CDR3 bases are TGTGCCAGTAGTACTAGGGACCGCACTGAAGCTTTCTTT. Translated: CASSTRDRTEAFF. The rearrangement uses TRBV19 and TRBJ1-1; tentative D call: TRBD1 (5 bases). The germline CDR1 and CDR2 sequences are LNHDA and SQIVND (reference sequence). V was cut by 4 bases and J by 4 bases, with 10 bases left in between. The CDR3 consists of 13 residues.

The V call is TRBV2, the J call TRBJ2-1; 8 bases line up with TRBD2. The J segment lost 1 base and the V segment lost 6 bases, leaving 2 bases of the junction unmatched. The CDR3 covers 14 residues. Germline assignment: CDR1 SNHLY and CDR2 FYNNEI. The CDR3 nucleotides read TGTGCCAGCAGGGGACTAGTTTCCTACAATGAGCAGTTCTTC. This gives the protein CASRGLVSYNEQFF.

The chain couples TRBV7-3 to TRBJ2-3, with D tentatively TRBD1 or TRBD2 (5 bases each). The CDR3 extends over 15 amino acids. The germline V gene encodes CDR1 SGHTA and CDR2 FQGTGA. V lost 2 bases to trimming and J lost 0 bases, with 9 bases between them. The CDR3 nucleotides are TGTGCCAGCAGCTTATGGGGGAGTAGCACAGATACGCAGTATTTT. Translated, it gives CASSLWGSSTDTQYF.

This clone occurred once. The gene calls are TRBV28 and TRBJ1-2; possible D gene TRBD1, 5 bases. Looked up from germline, CDR1 is MDHEN and CDR2 is SYDVKM. The CDR3 has 12 residues. This chain's CDR3 is CAAEGHDYGYTF. DNA for the CDR3: TGTGCTGCGGAGGGGCACGACTATGGCTACACCTTC.

The rearrangement links TRBV7-8 to TRBJ1-4, with D unclear. Germline assignment: CDR1 SGHVS and CDR2 FQNEAQ. The CDR3 is 13 amino acids. V was cut by 5 bases and J by 3 bases, with 7 bases left in between. The chain's CDR3 is CASSLLSNEKLFF. DNA of the CDR3: TGTGCCAGCAGCCTACTATCTAATGAAAAACTGTTTTTT.

The chain carries TRBV7-9 and TRBJ2-7, with 7 bases matching TRBD1. Germline V gives CDR1 SEHNR, CDR2 FQNEAQ (reference sequence). CDR3 length: 14 amino acids. V trimming: 4 bases; J trimming: 2 bases; junction bases outside the gene matches: 5. CDR3: CASSSPGQPYEQYF. The CDR3 DNA is TGTGCCAGCAGCTCCCCGGGACAGCCCTACGAGCAGTACTTC.

V and J are TRBV4-2 and TRBJ1-2; D is uncertain. This CDR3 spans 16 amino acids. Germline CDR1 and CDR2: LGHNA and YNFKEQ. The V and J ends lost 0 bases and 7 bases respectively, with 18 bases between them. CDR3 amino acids: CASSQDVGYGRSGYTF. The CDR3 DNA follows: TGTGCCAGCAGCCAAGATGTGGGGTATGGACGAAGTGGCTACACCTTC.

V usage is TRBV28 and J usage is TRBJ2-3; either TRBD1 or TRBD2 may supply D (5 bases each). The germline gives CDR1 MDHEN, CDR2 SYDVKM. Trimming pared 5 bases from V and 5 bases from J, leaving 14 bases between. The CDR3 consists of 14 residues. DNA of the CDR3: TGTGCCAGCAGTCGGGACCGCAGGGTAGATACGCAGTATTTT. This encodes CASSRDRRVDTQYF.

This clone was detected only once. This chain uses TRBV7-8 with TRBJ1-1; D possibly corresponds to TRBD1 (5 bases). The germline CDR1 and CDR2 sequences are SGHVS and FQNEAQ. This CDR3 is 14 amino acids long. V was pared by 6 bases and J by 4 bases, with 15 bases between. In DNA form, the CDR3 reads TGTGCCAGCAGTTATCAGGGAAGGAGCACTGAAGCTTTCTTT. Its translation is CASSYQGRSTEAFF.

To note about this clone: Other DNA sequences in the same sample also yield this CDR3. This chain's CDR3 is CASSPRTGEGEQYF. The CDR3 coding sequence is TGTGCCAGTAGCCCGAGGACAGGGGAGGGCGAGCAGTACTTC. V gene TRBV11-1 combines with J gene TRBJ2-7, with TRBD1 matching over 9 bases. CDR3 length: 14 residues. Germline V gives CDR1 SGHAT, CDR2 FQDESV (reference sequence). With V trimmed by 9 bases and J by 6 bases, 12 bases remained unmatched.

V and J are TRBV5-6 and TRBJ2-5; 10 bases are a match to TRBD1. Germline CDR1 reads SGHDT; CDR2 reads YYEEEE. This CDR3 has 13 amino acids. The V gene end was trimmed by 4 bases and the J gene end by 5 bases; junction bases not matched to a gene: 2. The DNA of the CDR3 is TGTGCCAGCAGCCGGGGACAGGGGGAGACCCAGTACTTC. It specifies CASSRGQGETQYF.

This chain joins TRBV6-1 and TRBJ2-1, with D possibly TRBD1 on 5 matching bases. The CDR3 totals 13 residues. Germline V gives CDR1 MNHNS, CDR2 SASEGT. The V gene lost 6 bases and the J gene lost 2 bases, with 8 bases spanning the gap. The CDR3 region has the DNA TGTGCCAGCAGAGAGACAGCCTACAATGAGCAGTTCTTC. It codes for CASRETAYNEQFF.

The chain joins TRBV11-3 to TRBJ1-1; possibly TRBD1 for D (5 bases). Trimming took off 5 bases at V and 0 bases at J, with 16 bases between the two ends. The CDR3 length is 16 residues. Germline V gene sequence: CDR1 SGHNT, CDR2 YENEEA. Here the CDR3 DNA reads TGTGCCAGCAGCCAAGATGCACAGGCTATGAACACTGAAGCTTTCTTT. This codes for CASSQDAQAMNTEAFF.